Only a few counts were recorded for the clone carrying this T cell receptor beta chain. These data are taken from a study of T-cell memory formation after mild COVID-19. V lost 5 bases, J lost 0 bases, and 13 bases lay in between. The CDR3 totals 15 residues. MiXCR was run by TCRdb on the 5' RACE reads, yielding one entry per CDR3 protein. The table includes about 600,000 distinct CDR3 sequences, about a fifth detected once. This TCR derives from an adult woman who had mild COVID-19 (a few samples of this study predate the infection). Cell type and time point are not known. Input material: PBMCs or a T cell subset sorted from them (not recorded which). The chain has TRBV12-3 or TRBV12-4 and TRBJ1-1; D perhaps matches TRBD1 (6 bases). In DNA, the CDR3 is TGTGCCAGCAGTAAACGAGGGGGGCTGAACACTGAAGCTTTCTTT. It codes for CASSKRGGLNTEAFF.